This T cell receptor beta chain was sequenced during a study of OX40 agonist ivuxolimab in advanced cancers. Study as a whole: The study treated patients with ivuxolimab, an agonistic anti-OX40 (CD134) antibody.

CDR3 length: 17 amino acids. Germline CDR1 is SGHKS and CDR2 is YYEKEE (reference sequence). V lost 3 bases, J lost 4 bases, and 10 bases stayed unmatched. Overall study results and limits: Among patients with partial responses at 0.1-3.0 mg/kg, clonal expansion was among the lowest. Blood T cells, both CD4+ and CD8+, expanded clonally by week 6 at 0.1 to 3.0 mg/kg. More expanded clones were seen, on average, in CD8+ T cells than in CD4+.

As to this clone: Its antigen is unknown.

Assay: immunoSEQ multiplex PCR; the TCRdb copy retains only in-frame clones and omits some. This repertoire shows roughly 100,000 clones, 70% to 90% found once; its top ten account for 7% to 8.5%. The source is an adult with an advanced solid tumor such as melanoma, head and neck, liver or kidney cancer. The specimen comprised CD4+ or CD8+ T cells sorted from blood, sampled in a trial of the OX40 agonist ivuxolimab. The rearrangement uses TRBV5-5 and TRBJ1-4, with TRBD1 matching 9 bases. The CDR3 region has the DNA TGTGCCAGCAGCTCTCCGGGACAGGGCCCCCGTAATGAAAAACTGTTTTTT. Its translation is CASSSPGQGPRNEKLFF. Variable domain in full (rest from reference TRBV5-5 and TRBJ1-4): DAGVTQSPTHLIKTRGQQVTLRCSPISGHKSVSWYQQVLGQGPQFIFQYYEKEERGRGNFPDRFSARQFPNYSSELNVNALLLGDSALYLCASSSPGQGPRNEKLFFGSGTQLSVL.